This T cell receptor beta chain derives from a study of CD8+CD57+ T cells in acquired aplastic anemia (dated by TCRdb to the late 2010s). About the study as a whole: On average, sorted CD4+ and CD8+ cells yielded around 3.5 ug of extracted DNA, with a range of about 0.19 to 30 ug. CD8+CD57+ expansion was defined as a frequency above the mean frequency observed in healthy subjects. Overall study outcomes, separate from this receptor: Over 25 CD8+ CDR3 sequences were found in both patients and controls but appeared to be highly expressed in patients and within the immunodominant clones of the patients. CD8+ Simpson's diversity did not differ significantly between patients and healthy controls (P=0.060).

In regard to this clonotype: What antigen it recognizes has not been identified. No quality values exist for individual bases; no much larger clone is one base distant.

The cysteine opens and the phenylalanine closes a CDR3 of 15 amino acids. The kept DNA is CDR3 alone, 45 bases in frame from the first base. Trimming leaves V shorter by 2 bases and J shorter by 0 bases, with the junction holding 2 bases beyond the gene matches. The germline V gene (reference sequence) gives CDR1 as DFQATT and CDR2 as SNEGSKA. Flow cytometry had shown CD8+CD57+ cell expansion in the patients selected for sequencing. Every patient had a diagnosis of severe acquired aplastic anemia based on International Study of Aplastic Anemia and Agranulocytosis and Camitta criteria. At the time blood was sampled, none of the patients had received any therapy. The study deep-sequenced TCR repertoires of sorted CD4+ and CD8+ blood T cells from severe aplastic anemia patients and healthy subjects. Patients were enrolled in the USA under clinicaltrials.gov protocols 00001620, 01623167, 00001397, 00071045, 00081523 and 00961064. Ficoll-Paque density gradient centrifugation was used to isolate peripheral blood mononuclear cells. Before DNA extraction, CD4+ and CD8+ T cells were sorted with FACS or magnetic beads.

Genomic DNA was used as template for profiling of TCR beta VDJ combinations and CDR3 sequences. An Illumina HiSeq 2000 was used for TCR repertoire sequencing. The authors' analysis ran thus. Repertoires were assessed using TRBV/TRBJ rearrangement plots, CDR3 size and DJ length profiles, and Simpson's diversity index. The immunodominant clone was defined as the most abundant DNA sequence in deep sequencing data. CDR3 amino acid sequences were checked for sharing between subjects and were compared against published repertoires and the VDJdb database. The public reads were run again by TCRdb, first through fastp at Q25 and then through MiXCR, and only productive beta chains were kept. Rows with one shared CDR3 protein collapse into an entry with the most common genes and DNA. TCRdb assigned the V and J calls; the authors' analysis was not used. The table for this sample lists 220,000 or so distinct CDR3 sequences; 60% to 80% of them were counted only once. The ten largest clonotypes hold about 60% of the sample.

The receptor comes from a human donor with aplastic anemia. Sequencing was performed on sorted CD4+, CD8+, or CD8+CD57+ T cells (not recorded which) from PBMCs. This sequence uses TRBV20-1 and TRBJ2-1, with 9 bases in between that match TRBD2. This receptor has the CDR3 CSARRREGSYNEQFF. Read as DNA, the sequence is TGCAGTGCTAGAAGGCGGGAGGGCTCCTACAATGAGCAGTTCTTC.